These 24 T cell receptor beta chains share one sample of origin, sequenced in a study of T cell changes during pregnancy in multiple sclerosis. The data were produced by immunoSEQ multiplex PCR, yet TCRdb's version contains in-frame clones alone and is incomplete. The sample yields about 35,000 clones, around 93% seen once. This specimen was CD4+ T cells from peripheral blood mononuclear cells, taken in the first trimester of pregnancy. The receptors originated from a female donor with multiple sclerosis, enrolled in a pregnancy study.

The chain joins TRBV5-4 to TRBJ2-2; possible D gene TRBD1, 6 bases. Trimming cost V 0 bases and J 5 bases, with 11 bases left between them. The CDR3 has 15 amino acids. Germline V CDR1 and CDR2: SGHNT, YYREEE (reference sequence). CDR3 loop: CASSLDRVRTGELFF. DNA of the CDR3: TGTGCCAGCAGCTTGGACAGGGTGAGGACCGGGGAGCTGTTTTTT.

This chain links TRBV6-1 with TRBJ2-5, with 10 nucleotides matching TRBD2. From germline, CDR1 is MNHNS and CDR2 SASEGT. Germline trimming cut 8 bases from V and 5 bases from J; bases unmatched to any gene: 8. This CDR3 has 14 residues. The CDR3 DNA reads TGTGCCAGCGTAAGCGGGGGGGCCGGTGAGACCCAGTACTTC. Translating it yields CASVSGGAGETQYF.

The chain is built from TRBV28 and TRBJ1-2; 10 nucleotides line up with TRBD1. V dropped 6 bases and J dropped 2; count of bases not matched to a gene: 3. CDR3 size: 14 residues. Germline loops: CDR1 MDHEN, CDR2 SYDVKM. Here the CDR3 reads CASRGGQGNYGYTF. CDR3 nucleotide sequence: TGTGCCAGCAGAGGGGGACAGGGGAACTATGGCTACACCTTC.

This clone came up once. This chain joins TRBV30 and TRBJ1-5; 8 nucleotides match TRBD1. CDR1 and CDR2 from the germline V gene are GTSNPN and SVGIG (reference sequence). V shed 4 bases and J 5 bases; nucleotides not matched to a gene: 4. This CDR3 is built from 13 residues. CDR3 loop: CAWTQGGDQPQHF. In DNA, the CDR3 is TGTGCCTGGACACAGGGGGGGGATCAGCCCCAGCATTTT.

The CDR3 region has the DNA TGTGCCAGCAAAGGGGGGGTAGGGAACACTGAAGCTTTCTTT. Protein product: CASKGGVGNTEAFF. The chain recombines TRBV7-2 with TRBJ1-1; tentatively, D is TRBD1 (6 bases). V lost 7 bases and J 1 base, leaving 13 bases between the germline ends. CDR1 and CDR2 (germline): SGHTA, FQGNSA. The CDR3 extends over 14 amino acids.

In nucleotides, the CDR3 is TGTGCCAGCAGTCCGCTGACAGTCTCTGGAAACACCATATATTTT. This gives the protein CASSPLTVSGNTIYF. The chain couples TRBV27 to TRBJ1-3; D may be TRBD1 (5 bases). The V and J ends lost 5 bases and 0 bases respectively, with 11 bases between them. CDR3 size: 15 residues. Germline loops: CDR1 MNHEY, CDR2 SMNVEV (reference sequence).

By proportion, this clone is medium-sized. The genes are TRBV6-5 and TRBJ1-4; a possible D gene is TRBD1 (5 bases). Per germline, CDR1 MNHEY and CDR2 SVGAGI. Trimming removed 6 bases from V and 7 bases from J, with 15 bases in between. The CDR3 has 14 residues. The CDR3 sequence is CASSLTQGGEKLFF. CDR3 nucleotides: TGTGCCAGCAGCCTCACGCAGGGAGGTGAAAAACTGTTTTTT.

This clone was counted between two and nine times. V gene TRBV2 combines with J gene TRBJ1-4, with 8 positions matching TRBD1. The J segment lost 8 bases and the V segment lost 2 bases, leaving 1 base of the junction unmatched. Germline lookup yields CDR1 SNHLY and CDR2 FYNNEI. CDR3 size: 13 residues. The CDR3 spells CASSERTGEKLFF. The DNA of the CDR3 is TGTGCCAGCAGTGAAAGGACAGGGGAAAAACTGTTTTTT.

The chain employs TRBV27 and TRBJ2-5; a possible D gene is TRBD1 (5 bases). Germline CDR1 reads MNHEY; CDR2 reads SMNVEV (reference sequence). The CDR3 is 17 residues long. The ends were cut back, 4 bases at V and 3 bases at J, with 21 bases in the middle. The CDR3 DNA reads TGTGCCAGCAGTTCAGGGCGATCGGTACAGGCTAAAGAGACCCAGTACTTC. It codes for CASSSGRSVQAKETQYF.

The J gene is TRBJ2-6, the V gene TRBV4-2, with TRBD2 identical over 11 bases. In germline, CDR1 is LGHNA, CDR2 YNFKEQ. After removal of 0 bases from V and 4 bases from J, the junction contained 8 bases not matched to a gene. CDR3 size: 19 residues. This CDR3 reads CASSQDLGTSGSGANVLTF. CDR3 DNA: TGTGCCAGCAGCCAAGATTTAGGGACTAGCGGCTCCGGGGCCAACGTCCTGACTTTC.

This sequence joins TRBV5-1 and TRBJ2-2, with a tentative D call TRBD2 (6 bases). The ends were cut back, 4 bases at V and 4 bases at J, with 17 bases in the middle. The germline CDR1 and CDR2 sequences are SGHRS and YFSETQ. This CDR3 spans 16 amino acids. The CDR3 sequence: CASSNQPAGTTGELFF. The CDR3 region has the DNA TGCGCCAGCAGCAACCAGCCAGCGGGTACCACCGGGGAGCTGTTTTTT.

The V gene is TRBV5-1, the J gene TRBJ2-5; 9 bases line up with TRBD1. Near its end, the DNA agrees better with TRBJ2-7, so the J call may be wrong. Germline CDR1 is SGHRS and CDR2 is YFSETQ. The CDR3 is 15 amino acids. The CDR3: CASSETGGTGYEQYF. The CDR3 bases are TGCGCCAGCAGCGAAACAGGGGGCACCGGTTACGAGCAGTACTTC.

V and J are TRBV2 and TRBJ2-3; 11 bases are shared with TRBD2. Germline lookup yields CDR1 SNHLY and CDR2 FYNNEI. The CDR3 runs 15 residues. The V gene end was trimmed by 10 bases and the J gene end by 4 bases; junction bases not matched to a gene: 10. As DNA, the CDR3 is TGTGCCAACGGCTATACTAGCGGGAGCTCAGATACGCAGTATTTT. Translation: CANGYTSGSSDTQYF.

The rearrangement uses TRBV6-6 and TRBJ1-1; tentatively, D is TRBD1 (6 bases). The CDR3 covers 15 residues. V lost 5 bases to trimming and J lost 9 bases, with 22 bases between them. Germline CDR1 reads MNHNY; CDR2 reads SVGAGI (reference sequence). The CDR3 nucleotides read TGTGCCAGCAGTCCCTCCGGGGGGGCCCTTCGTCAAGCTTTCTTT. Translated: CASSPSGGALRQAFF.

This sequence joins TRBV4-1 and TRBJ2-7; D is perhaps TRBD1 (7 bases). The CDR3 spans 15 residues. Germline-derived CDR1 and CDR2 are MGHRA and YSYEKL. The germline V and J ends were trimmed by 5 bases and 3 bases, with 17 bases remaining between them. This CDR3 is CASSSRQGGDYEQYF. CDR3 in DNA: TGCGCCAGCAGCTCCCGACAGGGAGGAGACTACGAGCAGTACTTC.

The chain joins TRBV28 to TRBJ1-5, with a possible D match to TRBD1 (5 bases). The CDR3 runs 14 residues. The germline V and J ends were trimmed by 9 bases and 5 bases, with 17 bases remaining between them. From germline, CDR1 is MDHEN and CDR2 SYDVKM. CDR3 nucleotide sequence: TGTGCCAGTAGGATTATAGGGGCGGATCAGCCCCAGCATTTT. Residues: CASRIIGADQPQHF.

The rearrangement joins TRBV2 to TRBJ1-1; D unresolved. Looked up from germline, CDR1 is SNHLY and CDR2 is FYNNEI. This CDR3 contains 13 residues. Trimming stripped 8 bases from V and 1 base from J, with 11 bases between. CDR3 loop: CASLKEPNTEAFF. CDR3 DNA: TGTGCCAGCCTTAAAGAGCCGAACACTGAAGCTTTCTTT.

The chain recombines TRBV18 with TRBJ1-1; TRBD1 matches 10 bases. Germline-derived CDR1 and CDR2 are KGHSH and LQKENI. CDR3 size: 15 residues. Germline trimming cut 6 bases from V and 4 bases from J; bases unmatched to any gene: 8. This chain's CDR3 is CASSHWGQGITEAFF. The DNA of the CDR3 is TGTGCCAGCTCCCATTGGGGACAGGGGATCACTGAAGCTTTCTTT.

The genes are TRBV29-1 and TRBJ1-4; D ambiguous. There are 14 residues in the CDR3. Germline V gene data show CDR1 as SQVTM and CDR2 as ANQGSEA. Trimming removed 1 base at V and 8 bases at J, with 14 bases between. This CDR3 reads CSVEVTAGGEKLFF. In DNA form, the CDR3 reads TGCAGCGTTGAAGTGACCGCCGGAGGCGAAAAACTGTTTTTT.

This rearrangement joins TRBV12-5 to TRBJ1-3; D not resolved. The CDR3 contains 17 residues. Trimming took 0 bases from V and 0 from J, leaving 12 bases between them. CDR1 and CDR2 (germline): LGHNT, FRNRAP. For the CDR3, the DNA is TGTGCTAGTGGTTTGGTTATAGGACGGGGCTCTGGAAACACCATATATTTT. Its protein product is CASGLVIGRGSGNTIYF.

The chain uses TRBV19 and TRBJ1-4; D unresolved. Germline V lookup: CDR1 LNHDA, CDR2 SQIVND (reference sequence). This CDR3 comprises 9 residues. Trimming removed 9 bases from V and 8 bases from J, with 4 bases in between. The CDR3 region has the DNA TGTGCCAGGAGGGAAAAACTGTTTTTT. It yields the protein CARREKLFF.

The rearrangement links TRBV27 to TRBJ2-7; 7 bases match TRBD2. V shed 3 bases, J shed 6 bases, and the junction held 8 bases outside the gene matches. The CDR3 extends over 14 amino acids. Germline-derived CDR1 and CDR2 are MNHEY and SMNVEV (reference sequence). This chain's CDR3 is CASSLASGMFEQYF. CDR3 in DNA: TGTGCCAGCAGTTTGGCCAGCGGGATGTTCGAGCAGTACTTC.

The genes are TRBV30 and TRBJ2-1, with a weak D call TRBD1 (6 bases). The CDR3 extends over 13 amino acids. Looked up from germline, CDR1 is GTSNPN and CDR2 is SVGIG (reference sequence). With 3 bases removed from V and 7 bases from J, the gap between germline ends came to 13 bases. CDR3 amino acids: CAWRWGLGNEQFF. For the CDR3, the DNA is TGTGCCTGGAGATGGGGGCTTGGGAATGAGCAGTTCTTC. Full variable domain (remainder filled in from reference TRBV30 and TRBJ2-1): SQTIHQWPATLVQPVGSPLSLECTVEGTSNPNLYWYRQAAGRGLQLLFYSVGIGQISSEVPQNLSASRPQDRQFILSSKKLLLSDSGFYLCAWRWGLGNEQFFGPGTRLTVL.

The rearrangement joins TRBV12-5 to TRBJ2-2, with 7 nucleotides matching TRBD1. The CDR3 spans 16 residues. After removal of 1 base from V and 2 bases from J, the junction contained 4 bases not matched to a gene. Looked up from germline, CDR1 is LGHNT and CDR2 is FRNRAP. CDR3 DNA: TGTGCTAGTGGTTTGGGGGCAGGGGGAAACACCGGGGAGCTGTTTTTT. It translates to CASGLGAGGNTGELFF.